The 25 T cell receptor beta chains presented below share a single source sample, sequenced in a study of T cells in Graves' hyperthyroidism and ophthalmopathy. RNA transcripts yielded amplified TCR beta CDR3 regions. The study used the HTBI primer set for a first-round RT-PCR of the TCR CDR3. In TCRdb, the multiplex PCR reads were re-called with MiXCR into one record per CDR3 protein. Of some 98,000 distinct CDR3 sequences in the sample, 35% to 45% are singletons; the top ten hold about 10%. The source material was peripheral blood or thyroid tissue (not recorded which). The source of these receptors is a woman between 25 and 40 years old with Graves' hyperthyroidism.

This clonotype was detected once. The J gene is TRBJ1-5, the V gene TRBV24-1, with TRBD1 as a possible D gene (6 bases). With 4 bases removed from V and 7 bases from J, the gap between germline ends came to 10 bases. The CDR3 runs 13 residues. Germline V gives CDR1 KGHDR, CDR2 SFDVKD. For the CDR3, the DNA is TGTGCCACCAGTGAAACAGGGAGACAGCCCCAGCATTTT. Protein product: CATSETGRQPQHF.

This chain connects TRBV6-2 or TRBV6-3 to TRBJ1-2, with TRBD1 as a possible D gene (5 bases). Germline V gene sequence: CDR1 MNHEY, CDR2 SVGEGT. Trimming left V 6 bases short and J 6 bases short, with 11 bases between. This CDR3 is built from 12 residues. CDR3 region: CASRGDADGYTF. CDR3 DNA sequence: TGTGCCAGCAGGGGGGACGCGGATGGCTACACCTTC.

The rearrangement joins TRBV5-1 to TRBJ2-7; the match to TRBD1 covers 9 bases. The CDR3 loop spans 16 amino acids. The J segment lost 4 bases and the V segment lost 1 base, leaving 9 bases of the junction unmatched. CDR1 and CDR2 (germline): SGHRS, YFSETQ. DNA for the CDR3: TGCGCCAGCAGCTTGTATCCGGGACAGGGACAATACGAGCAGTACTTC. Translated, it gives CASSLYPGQGQYEQYF.

This clonotype was counted at least ten times. The DNA of the CDR3 is TGCGCCAGCAGCTTCACACAGGGGACTGAAGCTTTCTTT. As protein: CASSFTQGTEAFF. The V and J genes are TRBV5-1 and TRBJ1-1; TRBD1 matches 7 bases. Looked up from germline, CDR1 is SGHRS and CDR2 is YFSETQ. This CDR3 has 13 residues. J was trimmed by 5 bases and V by 2 bases; bases with no gene match: 3.

The table lists this clonotype with a few counts. The J gene is TRBJ2-7, the V gene TRBV30, with 8 nucleotides matching TRBD1. The junction had 11 bases not matched to a gene; V was cut back by 7 bases and J by 6 bases. Germline values: CDR1 GTSNPN, CDR2 SVGIG (reference sequence). The CDR3 is 13 amino acids. The CDR3 DNA sequence: TGTGCCTTCCGGAGGGACAGGTCTACCGAGCAGTACTTC. Its translation: CAFRRDRSTEQYF.

The chain has TRBV5-1 and TRBJ1-2, with D possibly being TRBD1 (5 bases). This CDR3 is 12 amino acids long. Germline CDR1 and CDR2: SGHRS and YFSETQ. The germline V and J ends were trimmed by 4 bases and 3 bases, with 7 bases remaining between them. This CDR3 is CASSGGDYGYTF. In nucleotides, the CDR3 is TGCGCCAGCAGCGGGGGTGACTATGGCTACACCTTC. The complete variable domain, with remaining parts taken from reference TRBV5-1 and TRBJ1-2, reads KAGVTQTPRYLIKTRGQQVTLSCSPISGHRSVSWYQQTPGQGLQFLFEYFSETQRNKGNFPGRFSGRQFSNSRSEMNVSTLELGDSALYLCASSGGDYGYTFGSGTRLTVV.

This clonotype was seen many times. The genes are TRBV4-2 and TRBJ1-1, with D possibly TRBD1 on 6 matching bases. The CDR3 covers 16 residues. Germline-derived CDR1 and CDR2 are LGHNA and YNFKEQ. V was shortened by 4 bases and J by 2 bases, with 17 bases between the two germline ends. The CDR3, as DNA: TGTGCCAGCAGCCCCATTGGGACATTTAGAAACACTGAAGCTTTCTTT. This codes for CASSPIGTFRNTEAFF.

This clonotype came up a few times. V is TRBV28 and J is TRBJ1-5; D uncertain. V was shortened by 5 bases and J by 3 bases, with 11 bases between the two germline ends. CDR1 is MDHEN, CDR2 SYDVKM, per germline. This CDR3 is built from 14 residues. In DNA, the CDR3 is TGTGCCAGCAGTATGGGGTGGTTCAATCAGCCCCAGCATTTT. It encodes CASSMGWFNQPQHF.

This clonotype was counted many times. The chain recombines TRBV10-3 with TRBJ2-3, with 9 nucleotides matching TRBD1. This CDR3 comprises 14 residues. The V gene's germline CDR1 is ENHRY and CDR2 SYGVKD. V trimming: 3 bases; J trimming: 11 bases; junction bases outside the gene matches: 9. The CDR3 DNA sequence: TGTGCCATCAGTGACGGGACAGGGCGGTGGGTGCAGTATTTT. It yields the protein CAISDGTGRWVQYF.

The sample holds many counts of this clonotype. The chain links TRBV9 to TRBJ2-7, with D possibly being TRBD2 (6 bases). Germline V gene data show CDR1 as SGDLS and CDR2 as YYNGEE. The CDR3 is 15 residues long. Deletions cut 0 bases from V and 4 bases from J, with 14 bases between. The CDR3 spells CASSVDPGSVYEQYF. For the CDR3, the DNA is TGTGCCAGCAGCGTAGACCCCGGGAGCGTTTACGAGCAGTACTTC.

The gene calls are TRBV20-1 and TRBJ2-7; 14 bases agree with TRBD2. Germline V gene data show CDR1 as DFQATT and CDR2 as SNEGSKA (reference sequence). This CDR3 region has 14 residues. After removal of 4 bases from V and 3 bases from J, the junction contained 2 bases not matched to a gene. CDR3 protein: CSATGTSGSYEQYF. DNA of the CDR3: TGCAGTGCTACTGGGACTAGCGGGAGCTACGAGCAGTACTTC.

This clonotype was recorded once. At one boundary the junction diverges from the germline segment, which might be a read error. This chain links TRBV13 with TRBJ1-1; D gene unclear. From germline, CDR1 is PRHDT and CDR2 FYEKMQ (reference sequence). This CDR3 contains 13 residues. The CDR3 protein is CATLGGSNTEAFF. The CDR3 nucleotides are TGTGCCACTCTCGGAGGATCGAACACTGAAGCCTTCTTT.

There are many counts of this clonotype. This could be a read error, since a much larger clone is one nucleotide away. The V call is TRBV15, the J call TRBJ1-1; D gene unclear. The CDR3 runs to 13 residues. Germline V lookup: CDR1 LNHNV, CDR2 YYDKDF (reference sequence). The CDR3 region has the DNA TGTGCCGCCAGCACGGATATGAACACTGAAGCTTTCTTT. Translation gives CAASTDMNTEAFF. Full variable domain (rest looked up from reference TRBV15 and TRBJ1-1): DAMVIQNPRYQVTQFGKPVTLSCSQTLNHNVMYWYQQKSSQAPKLLFHYYDKDFNNEADTPDNFQSRRPNTSFCFLDIRSPGLGDTAMYLCAASTDMNTEAFFGQGTRLTVV.

This clonotype was recorded at least ten times. This chain links TRBV30 with TRBJ1-3, with a tentative D call TRBD1 (5 bases). This CDR3 contains 14 residues. Trimming pared 2 bases from V and 0 bases from J, leaving 8 bases between. Per the germline V gene, CDR1 is GTSNPN and CDR2 is SVGIG (reference sequence). Here the CDR3 reads CAWSKDNSGNTIYF. CDR3 sequence (DNA): TGTGCCTGGAGTAAGGACAACTCTGGAAACACCATATATTTT. The full variable domain, in which reference TRBV30 and TRBJ1-3 provide the parts outside the CDR3, is SQTIHQWPATLVQPVGSPLSLECTVEGTSNPNLYWYRQAAGRGLQLLFYSVGIGQISSEVPQNLSASRPQDRQFILSSKKLLLSDSGFYLCAWSKDNSGNTIYFGEGSWLTVV.

There are many counts of this clonotype. The rearrangement links TRBV6-5 to TRBJ1-5; TRBD1 might be the D (5 bases). The CDR3 runs 15 residues. Looked up from germline, CDR1 is MNHEY and CDR2 is SVGAGI. The V and J ends lost 2 bases and 3 bases respectively, with 11 bases between them. The CDR3 loop is CASSYGGGDNQPQHF. The CDR3 DNA follows: TGTGCCAGCAGTTACGGGGGGGGAGACAATCAGCCCCAGCATTTT.

The gene calls are TRBV2 and TRBJ2-7, with D possibly TRBD2 on 7 matching bases. Trimming pared 6 bases from V and 6 bases from J, leaving 15 bases between. Looked up from germline, CDR1 is SNHLY and CDR2 is FYNNEI. CDR3 length: 13 residues. As DNA, the CDR3 is TGTGCCAGCAGGAGGGGGGGGACACGCGAGCAGTACTTC. Protein product: CASRRGGTREQYF.

This clonotype was counted ten times or more. J is TRBJ1-4 and V is TRBV24-1; tentative D call: TRBD1 (5 bases). The V gene's germline CDR1 is KGHDR and CDR2 SFDVKD. Trimming pared 4 bases from V and 5 bases from J, leaving 16 bases between. CDR3 size: 16 residues. CDR3 residues: CATSDPKQASNEKLFF. DNA of the CDR3: TGTGCCACCAGTGACCCAAAACAGGCATCCAATGAAAAACTGTTTTTT.

This clonotype occurred many times. J is TRBJ2-6 and V is TRBV12-3 or TRBV12-4; no clear D gene. V was clipped by 7 bases and J by 3 bases, with 7 bases between them. This CDR3 has 13 residues. CDR3 amino acids: CASTQGGANVLTF. DNA of the CDR3: TGTGCCAGCACCCAAGGTGGGGCCAACGTCCTGACTTTC.

This clonotype has at least ten counts. The chain combines TRBV6-5 with TRBJ1-4; TRBD1 matches 7 bases. The germline V gene encodes CDR1 MNHEY and CDR2 SVGAGI. There are 15 residues in the CDR3. V lost 6 bases and J lost 5; bases outside the gene matches: 9. This CDR3 reads CASSVLGRGNEKLFF. In DNA form, the CDR3 reads TGTGCCAGCAGCGTCCTGGGCAGGGGGAATGAAAAACTGTTTTTT.

The chain couples TRBV20-1 to TRBJ2-7, with 12 positions matching TRBD2. J gave up 7 bases and V 3 bases, and 4 bases lay outside the gene matches. CDR3 size: 13 residues. Per germline, CDR1 DFQATT and CDR2 SNEGSKA (reference sequence). The CDR3 region has the DNA TGCAGTGCTAGTACGGGACTAGCGGGTGAGCAGTACTTC. This codes for CSASTGLAGEQYF.

The V and J genes are TRBV20-1 and TRBJ2-5; 8 nucleotides agree with TRBD2. Judging by the DNA end, TRBJ2-4 fits better; the J call may be wrong. The CDR3 runs 12 residues. Germline values: CDR1 DFQATT, CDR2 SNEGSKA (reference sequence). CDR3 sequence reads: CSAQAGEGIQYF. As DNA, the CDR3 is TGCAGTGCTCAAGCGGGAGAGGGCATTCAGTACTTC.

This clonotype was seen a handful of times. This chain connects TRBV20-1 to TRBJ1-6, with 11 bases fitting TRBD1. This CDR3 spans 16 amino acids. Trimming at V came to 5 bases and at J to 8 bases, leaving 11 bases not matched to a gene. Germline CDR1 reads DFQATT; CDR2 reads SNEGSKA (reference sequence). For the CDR3, the DNA is TGCAGTGCTTCGTCCGTTTCGGGACAGGGGGATTCACCCCTCCACTTT. Protein product: CSASSVSGQGDSPLHF.

Comment on this clonotype: The junction departs from germline at one end; a sequencing error may be responsible. The chain joins TRBV10-3 to TRBJ1-4; 7 bases agree with TRBD1. This CDR3 is 14 amino acids long. Germline-derived CDR1 and CDR2 are ENHRY and SYGVKD. CDR3 sequence: CASNDKGGGEKLLF. The CDR3 nucleotides read TGTGCCAGCAACGACAAAGGGGGCGGTGAAAAACTGCTTTTT.

This clonotype has just a few counts. One base away lies a much larger clone, so this may be a sequencing read error. It is likely a read error, because the conserved phenylalanine at the end of the CDR3 is missing. This chain connects TRBV20-1 to TRBJ2-7; 8 bases line up with TRBD1. Germline assignment: CDR1 DFQATT and CDR2 SNEGSKA (reference sequence). Losses at the gene ends were 2 bases for V and 5 bases for J; bases not matched to a gene: 11. CDR3 length: 15 residues. CDR3 residues: CSARLPLDRDNEQYS. In DNA, the CDR3 is TGCAGTGCTAGACTCCCCTTGGACAGGGACAACGAGCAGTACTCC.

Regarding this clonotype: A read error is possible here, since a much larger clone lies one base away. The chain couples TRBV7-8 to TRBJ1-2; possibly TRBD1 for D (5 bases). CDR3 length: 15 residues. Germline V gene data show CDR1 as SGHVS and CDR2 as FQNEAQ. CDR3 sequence (DNA): TGTGCCAGCAGCTTAGTGGGCGACAGACTCTATGGCTACGCCTTC. Translation gives CASSLVGDRLYGYAF.